Shown below are 12 T cell receptor beta chains from a single sample sequenced in a study of blood T cell repertoires in COVID-19. TCRdb's table, derived via immunoSEQ multiplex PCR, lists solely in-frame clones and lacks some. This sample has 200,000 to 250,000 clones, with about 91% found just once. The sample was peripheral blood. The receptors were gathered from a man aged 18 to 30 with active or convalescent COVID-19.

The rearrangement links TRBV14 to TRBJ1-4; D possibly corresponds to TRBD1 (6 bases). This CDR3 is 15 amino acids long. Germline-derived CDR1 and CDR2 are SGHDN and FVKESK. V was shortened by 3 bases and J by 7 bases, with 15 bases between the two germline ends. CDR3 residues: CASSHELGASEKLFF. CDR3 nucleotides: TGTGCCAGCAGCCACGAGTTGGGGGCTAGTGAAAAACTGTTTTTT.

This clone was observed once. This chain connects TRBV7-2 to TRBJ1-6; maybe TRBD1 (6 bases). With 6 bases removed from V and 7 bases from J, the gap between germline ends came to 13 bases. The CDR3 is 14 residues long. Germline CDR1 SGHTA, CDR2 FQGNSA. The CDR3 loop reads CASRSGQGNSPLHF. CDR3 DNA: TGTGCCAGCAGGTCGGGCCAGGGGAATTCACCCCTCCACTTT. Together with reference TRBV7-2 and TRBJ1-6, the CDR3 gives the full variable domain: GAGVSQSPSNKVTEKGKDVELRCDPISGHTALYWYRQSLGQGLEFLIYFQGNSAPDKSGLPSDRFSAERTGGSVSTLTIQRTQQEDSAVYLCASRSGQGNSPLHFGNGTRLTVT.

This sequence joins TRBV6-5 and TRBJ2-7; 14 bases line up with TRBD2. Germline-derived CDR1 and CDR2 are MNHEY and SVGAGI. The CDR3 has 15 residues. Trimming cost V 6 bases and J 5 bases; bases outside gene matches: 6. In DNA, the CDR3 is TGTGCCAGCAGCCCATCGGGACTAGCGGGAGACGAGCAGTACTTC. Encoded protein: CASSPSGLAGDEQYF.

This chain connects TRBV10-1 to TRBJ2-1; TRBD2 aligns across 10 bases. Germline values: CDR1 WNHNN, CDR2 SYGVQD (reference sequence). J was trimmed by 6 bases and V by 10 bases; bases with no gene match: 6. This CDR3 comprises 13 residues. The CDR3 DNA follows: TGCGCCAACCCGACTAGCGGGCCCAATGAGCAGTTCTTC. It yields the protein CANPTSGPNEQFF.

J is TRBJ1-2 and V is TRBV18; D unresolved. Germline lookup yields CDR1 KGHSH and CDR2 LQKENI. Trimming took 3 bases from V and 10 from J, leaving 15 bases between them. This CDR3 comprises 13 residues. In nucleotides, the CDR3 is TGTGCCAGCTCACCCGGTATTCGGGGAGACTACACCTTC. Translation gives CASSPGIRGDYTF.

The rearrangement uses TRBV30 and TRBJ2-3; D might be TRBD1 (5 bases). This CDR3 comprises 13 residues. Per germline, CDR1 GTSNPN and CDR2 SVGIG (reference sequence). V was pared by 5 bases and J by 4 bases, with 13 bases between. The CDR3: CAWGHLSPDTQYF. The CDR3 DNA reads as TGTGCCTGGGGACATCTATCTCCAGATACGCAGTATTTT.

This rearrangement joins TRBV18 to TRBJ2-5; D unclear. V lost 5 bases and J 4 bases, leaving 5 bases between the germline ends. CDR1 KGHSH and CDR2 LQKENI come from the germline V gene. This CDR3 comprises 11 residues. The CDR3 region is CASSYGETQYF. DNA for the CDR3: TGTGCCAGCTCATACGGAGAGACCCAGTACTTC.

The chain carries TRBV30 and TRBJ2-7, with D perhaps TRBD1 (5 bases). Germline V gene data show CDR1 as GTSNPN and CDR2 as SVGIG (reference sequence). Trimming cost V 8 bases and J 2 bases, with 16 bases left between them. There are 13 residues in the CDR3. The CDR3 nucleotides are TGTGCCGCCGCAAAGGACATCACCTACGAGCAGTACTTC. Residues: CAAAKDITYEQYF.

This clone has only a few counts. The chain combines TRBV9 with TRBJ2-3; D perhaps matches TRBD2 (7 bases). CDR1 is SGDLS, CDR2 YYNGEE, per germline. The CDR3 has 16 amino acids. V was cut by 4 bases and J by 1 base, with 16 bases left in between. Here the CDR3 reads CASSLVGGLGTDTQYF. The CDR3 bases are TGTGCCAGCAGCCTCGTCGGGGGGCTGGGCACAGATACGCAGTATTTT.

About this clone itself: The sample carries other DNA sequences with the same CDR3. The V and J genes are TRBV7-9 and TRBJ2-7; possibly TRBD1 for D (6 bases). Trimming removed 2 bases from V and 2 bases from J, with 10 bases in between. The CDR3 is made up of 14 amino acids. The V gene's germline CDR1 is SEHNR and CDR2 FQNEAQ (reference sequence). The CDR3 here is CASSLSDSAYEQYF. The CDR3 region has the DNA TGTGCCAGCAGCTTATCGGACAGCGCCTACGAGCAGTACTTC.

This clone was recorded a few times. The genes are TRBV30 and TRBJ1-3; 8 nucleotides line up with TRBD1. Germline V gene lookup returns CDR1 GTSNPN and CDR2 SVGIG (reference sequence). CDR3 size: 14 residues. J lost 2 bases, V lost 6 bases, and 6 bases had no gene match. CDR3 coding DNA: TGTGCCTGCAGACCCAGGGGGCCTGGAAACACCATATATTTT. Its protein is CACRPRGPGNTIYF.

The chain has TRBV27 and TRBJ1-1, with TRBD1 matching over 7 bases. V gave up 5 bases and J gave up 7 bases; unmatched junction bases: 7. The CDR3 contains 13 residues. Germline V gene sequence: CDR1 MNHEY, CDR2 SMNVEV (reference sequence). As DNA, the CDR3 is TGTGCCAGCAGTACAGGGGTCAGATTTGAAGCTTTCTTT. The encoded protein is CASSTGVRFEAFF.